The rows below give T cell receptor beta chains drawn from one sample of a study of blood T cell dynamics during melanoma immunotherapy. Sequenced by immunoSEQ multiplex PCR; TCRdb stores in-frame clones only, minus some. The sample contains under 15,000 clones, approximately 90% of which appear only once. Sequenced here: blood, sampled from a patient treated with checkpoint blockade. The receptors here all came from a human donor with melanoma. The CDR3 runs from the conserved cysteine through the conserved F or W. The D gene is left open where the match is weak. Rows may omit the clone size; those that give it use once, few, many or a size class.

j_gene	len	d_gene	v_gene	abundance	CDR3aa	CDR3nt
TRBJ2-1	13	.	TRBV2	.	CAGGSSERGEQFF	TGTGCCGGGGGGTCTAGCGAGAGGGGTGAGCAGTTCTTC
TRBJ2-6	18	.	TRBV27	.	CASSLGAGSHAGANVLTF	TGTGCCAGCAGTTTAGGGGCCGGGTCTCACGCTGGGGCCAACGTCCTGACTTTC
TRBJ1-5	13	.	TRBV2	few	CASSGRDLQPQHF	TGTGCCAGCAGTGGGAGGGATTTGCAGCCCCAGCATTTT
TRBJ2-2	15	.	TRBV25-1	.	CASSDAGMDTGELFF	TGTGCCAGCAGTGATGCAGGGATGGATACCGGGGAGCTGTTTTTT
TRBJ1-6	16	.	TRBV11-2	.	CASTLQPGPDNSPLHF	TGTGCCAGCACCCTACAACCCGGGCCCGATAATTCACCCCTCCACTTT
TRBJ2-5	13	.	TRBV2	once	CASSPGLIETQYF	TGTGCCAGCAGTCCCGGACTGATAGAGACCCAGTACTTC
TRBJ1-4	15	.	TRBV9	few	CASSVGRGSGEKLFF	TGTGCCAGCAGCGTAGGCAGGGGCTCTGGGGAAAAACTGTTTTTT
TRBJ2-6	18	.	TRBV18	.	CASSQQLSGVGGANVLTF	TGTGCCAGCTCACAACAGTTATCAGGGGTTGGTGGGGCCAACGTCCTGACTTTC
TRBJ1-4	14	.	TRBV7-9	.	CASSYGGTNEKLFF	TGTGCCAGCAGCTACGGGGGGACTAATGAAAAACTGTTTTTT
TRBJ2-2	12	TRBD1	TRBV5-1	.	CASRTGSGELFF	TGCGCCAGCAGGACAGGGTCCGGGGAGCTGTTTTTT
TRBJ1-1	13	TRBD1	TRBV19	once	CASRGQGYTEAFF	TGTGCCAGTAGGGGACAGGGGTACACTGAAGCTTTCTTT
TRBJ1-6	14	.	TRBV27	.	CASRLTGFGSPLHF	TGTGCCAGCAGGTTAACAGGGTTCGGGTCACCCCTCCACTTT
TRBJ2-4	16	TRBD1	TRBV7-9	.	CASSALGQGDKNIQYF	TGTGCCAGCAGCGCCCTGGGACAGGGGGACAAAAACATTCAGTACTTC
TRBJ2-2	12	.	TRBV11-2	.	CASRGGNGELFF	TGTGCCAGCAGGGGGGGCAACGGGGAGCTGTTTTTT
TRBJ2-2	17	.	TRBV5-8	.	CASSLPLGSGDTGELFF	TGTGCCAGCAGCTTGCCCCTGGGGTCAGGGGACACCGGGGAGCTGTTTTTT
TRBJ2-3	15	.	TRBV6-5	.	CASSPGPPWTDTQYF	TGTGCCAGCAGTCCCGGACCTCCCTGGACAGATACGCAGTATTTT
TRBJ2-1	14	.	TRBV21-1	.	CASSKGGPCGKQFF	TGTGCCAGCAGCAAAGGGGGGCCTTGCGGGAAGCAGTTCTTC
TRBJ1-6	14	.	TRBV2	.	CASQQDSYNSPLHF	TGTGCCAGCCAACAGGATTCCTATAATTCACCCCTCCACTTT
TRBJ1-5	14	.	TRBV7-4	.	CAGNREFSNQPQHF	TGTGCCGGAAACAGGGAATTTAGCAATCAGCCCCAGCATTTT
TRBJ2-1	12	.	TRBV30	.	CAWSVSYNEQFF	TGTGCCTGGAGTGTAAGCTACAATGAGCAGTTCTTC
TRBJ2-2	16	TRBD2	TRBV5-4	once	CASSAGTSGWKGELFF	TGTGCCAGCAGCGCCGGGACTAGCGGGTGGAAAGGGGAGCTGTTTTTT
TRBJ2-2	14	.	TRBV7-2	.	CASSLRLETGELFF	TGTGCCAGCAGCTTAAGACTAGAAACCGGGGAGCTGTTTTTT
TRBJ2-7	14	.	TRBV7-9	.	CASSFESRSYEQYF	TGTGCCAGCAGCTTCGAGAGTAGGTCCTACGAGCAGTACTTC
TRBJ2-1	18	TRBD2	TRBV11-3	.	CASSLDQSGTSANNEQFF	TGTGCCAGCAGCTTAGATCAGTCTGGGACTAGCGCGAACAATGAGCAGTTCTTC
TRBJ2-7	16	TRBD1	TRBV27	medium-sized	CASTSTRDRGLYEQYF	TGTGCCAGCACTAGTACTCGGGACAGGGGGCTCTACGAGCAGTACTTC
TRBJ1-1	14	.	TRBV19	.	CASRNDRIYTEAFF	TGTGCCAGTAGAAACGACAGAATCTACACTGAAGCTTTCTTT
TRBJ1-2	12	.	TRBV19	.	CASLTGIYGYTF	TGTGCCAGTCTTACCGGGATCTATGGCTACACCTTC
TRBJ1-3	16	.	TRBV6-5	.	CASSYSIPAAGNTIYF	TGTGCCAGCAGTTACTCGATCCCGGCAGCTGGAAACACCATATATTTT
TRBJ2-7	15	TRBD1	TRBV11-1	.	CASSAGTGMTYEQYF	TGTGCCAGCAGCGCTGGGACAGGAATGACGTACGAGCAGTACTTC
TRBJ2-5	15	.	TRBV19	.	CASSIASGGGETQYF	TGTGCCAGTAGTATAGCGTCGGGGGGCGGAGAGACCCAGTACTTC
TRBJ2-7	15	TRBD2	TRBV30	.	CAWSVLAGGTYEQYF	TGTGCCTGGAGTGTCCTAGCGGGAGGCACCTACGAGCAGTACTTC
TRBJ1-1	18	.	TRBV19	.	CASRGRDARFRGNTEAFF	TGTGCCAGTAGGGGTAGAGACGCACGATTCAGGGGAAACACTGAAGCTTTCTTT
TRBJ1-2	13	TRBD1	TRBV19	.	CASKPRGSDGYTF	TGTGCCAGTAAACCCAGGGGGTCCGATGGCTACACCTTC
TRBJ2-2	13	.	TRBV11-3	.	CASSLGPKGELFF	TGTGCCAGCAGCTTAGGGCCGAAGGGGGAGCTGTTTTTT
TRBJ2-3	16	TRBD2	TRBV5-1	.	CASSWGTSGPTDTQYF	TGCGCCAGCAGCTGGGGGACTAGCGGGCCCACAGATACGCAGTATTTT
TRBJ2-5	14	.	TRBV5-1	few	CASSLASNQETQYF	TGCGCCAGCAGCTTGGCGTCAAACCAAGAGACCCAGTACTTC
TRBJ2-3	12	.	TRBV7-3	.	CASSSNTDTQYF	TGTGCCAGCAGCTCTAACACAGATACGCAGTATTTT
TRBJ2-1	11	.	TRBV29-1	.	CSAEGVHEQFF	TGCAGCGCAGAGGGGGTGCATGAGCAGTTCTTC
TRBJ2-7	14	.	TRBV18	.	CASSDREGSYEQYF	TGTGCCAGCTCAGACAGGGAGGGCTCCTACGAGCAGTACTTC
TRBJ2-2	16	.	TRBV5-1	once	CASSLWGGAGTGELFF	TGCGCCAGCAGCTTGTGGGGGGGCGCTGGCACCGGGGAGCTGTTTTTT
TRBJ1-3	18	.	TRBV4-1	.	CASSQVGKGLLSGNTIYF	TGCGCCAGCAGCCAAGTGGGTAAGGGACTCCTCTCTGGAAACACCATATATTTT
TRBJ1-2	13	.	TRBV2	.	CASSEQGIYGYTF	TGTGCCAGCAGTGAACAGGGAATCTATGGCTACACCTTC
TRBJ1-5	15	.	TRBV9	.	CASSADSYSNQPQHF	TGTGCCAGCAGCGCCGACAGTTATAGCAATCAGCCCCAGCATTTT
TRBJ2-7	14	TRBD1	TRBV10-3	.	CAAAPGQYSYEQYF	TGTGCCGCTGCGCCGGGACAGTACTCCTACGAGCAGTACTTC
TRBJ1-1	13	.	TRBV29-1	.	CSVAPSWNTEAFF	TGCAGCGTTGCCCCTAGTTGGAACACTGAAGCTTTCTTT
TRBJ1-2	13	.	TRBV28	.	CASSPPFASGYTF	TGTGCCAGCAGCCCCCCTTTTGCTAGCGGCTACACCTTC
TRBJ1-1	15	.	TRBV7-9	.	CASSFKATEGTEAFF	TGTGCCAGCAGCTTTAAGGCCACCGAGGGGACTGAAGCTTTCTTT
TRBJ2-1	13	.	TRBV7-9	.	CASSLDWEGEQFF	TGTGCCAGCAGCTTAGATTGGGAAGGTGAGCAGTTCTTC
TRBJ2-7	11	.	TRBV29-1	.	CSVGGAYEQYF	TGCAGCGTGGGGGGGGCTTACGAGCAGTACTTC
TRBJ2-1	14	TRBD1	TRBV6-6	once	CASTETGSYNEQFF	TGTGCCAGCACCGAGACAGGGTCCTACAATGAGCAGTTCTTC
TRBJ2-3	15	TRBD2	TRBV11-3	.	CASSPLAGGQDTQYF	TGTGCCAGCAGCCCTTTAGCGGGGGGGCAGGATACGCAGTATTTT
TRBJ1-2	15	.	TRBV5-1	.	CASSPNVGSGYGYTF	TGCGCCAGCAGCCCGAATGTAGGATCGGGCTATGGCTACACCTTC
TRBJ2-1	13	.	TRBV7-9	.	CASSLSQDHEQFF	TGTGCCAGCAGCTTGTCGCAGGACCATGAGCAGTTCTTC
TRBJ2-3	16	TRBD1	TRBV4-2	.	CASSQVTDRETDTQYF	TGTGCCAGCAGCCAAGTAACGGACAGGGAGACAGATACGCAGTATTTT
TRBJ1-1	13	.	TRBV7-9	.	CASSLQMNTEAFF	TGTGCCAGCAGCTTACAGATGAACACTGAAGCTTTCTTT